What follows is one T cell receptor (beta chain) and its context. Its target antigen remains unknown. V is clipped by 3 bases and J by 0 bases, and the sequence between their germline boundaries is 16 bases long. There are 16 amino acids in the CDR3, from cysteine to phenylalanine inclusive. Here the CDR3 DNA is all that survives: 48 bases in frame from base 1. The germline V gene yields SGHRS for CDR1 and YFSETQ for CDR2. Libraries were built with the immunoSEQ multiplex PCR assay. The multiplex PCR relied on a mix of 60 forward primers for TCR Vbeta segments and 13 reverse primers for TCR Jbeta segments. Amplification of the CDR3 region of rearranged TCR beta genes was performed with a multiplex PCR assay on genomic DNA. On the Illumina HiSeq System, the amplified TCR beta libraries were sequenced as 87-base-pair reads. The source study handled its data this way. A later analysis counted approximately 74 million unique TCR beta chains across the 650 to 800 repertoires, and approximately 11 million of these chains were shared by at least two donors. To remove PCR and sequencing errors, raw reads were error-corrected and collapsed into unique sequences using a nearest-neighbor algorithm that merged closely related sequences. Alignment of CDR3 sequences to IMGT reference sequences was used to assign V, D and J gene segments. For a sequence to be retained, at least a six-nucleotide match to both a V gene segment and a J gene segment was required. A rearrangement counted as productive if the CDR3 had no stop codons and remained in frame with V and J, and every other rearrangement counted as non-productive. CDR3 was defined according to IMGT convention as the region running from the second conserved V-encoded cysteine to the conserved J-encoded phenylalanine. The earlier analysis of about 500 of the donors excluded sequences that lacked an unambiguous match to a single V gene segment. In an earlier analysis of about 590 of the donors, a V segment was called functional when productive rearrangements were above 56.7%, and segregating when the standard deviation between donors exceeded 5%. To diagnose cytomegalovirus status from the catalog of TCR beta chain sequences, a statistical classification framework was built. V and J gene assignment, in a later analysis, came from comparing TCR nucleotide sequences with IMGT/GENE-DB human TR gene sequences. Using the TCRdist pipeline, a later analysis assigned CDR3 sequences along with most-parsimonious VDJ recombination scenarios. In a later analysis, each TCR beta chain was defined by its CDR3 amino acid sequence together with its V-gene family, and reads without a unique V-gene family were excluded. To address suspected cross-contamination and a sequencing artifact, a later analysis removed a few hundred highly shared, low-generation-probability nucleotide sequences. In a later analysis, a clonal expansion index was calculated for each public chain from normalized within-repertoire ranks of inferred template counts. A later analysis computed generation probabilities with a VDJ recombination model fitted to out-of-frame rearrangements, and checked the results against IGoR. Hypergeometric tests were used in a later analysis to score TCR-TCR, TCR-HLA and TCR-CMV co-occurrence, with a repertoire-size bias correction applied to the TCR pairs. To estimate false discovery rates, a later analysis permuted the HLA or CMV assignments 20 times. In a later analysis, co-occurring TCRs were grouped using DBSCAN, with TCRdist sequence similarity added in when clustering inside HLA-allele-positive subsets. Co-occurrence clustering excluded repertoires with fewer than 30,000 or more than 120,000 public chains, plus five with anomalous nucleotide sharing. In its TCRdb copy, this immuneACCESS table keeps in-frame sequences only and misses some clones. Where compared with another copy, unresolved V genes explain less than half of these, and the others have no known cause. That table gives V, J and clone size, and the DNA gave D and trimming. The data table for this sample lists around 150,000 clones. Of the sample, roughly 2.5% falls within the top ten clones.

The sample is drawn from a study of cytomegalovirus exposure and HLA in healthy donors (dated by TCRdb to the late 2010s). Regarding the complete study: An earlier analysis of around 600 of the donors reported about 290 Gb of sequence data and 100 million to 130 million unique TCR beta sequences from about 179 million T cells. The later analysis used no new phenotypic data to find candidate immune exposures, relying instead on TCR beta sequences and their occurrence across donors. In addition to the first cohort of around 670 subjects, a separate validation cohort of around 110 different subjects was used. All discovery cohort repertoires had been generated on a single sequencing platform. About 330 gigabases of sequencing data and roughly 81 million unique TCR sequences made up an early release that covered approximately 620 HLA-typed donors. To predict cytomegalovirus infection status, the study combined high-throughput TCR immunosequencing, statistical association of individual TCRs with disease status, and machine learning. HLA typing included class I and class II loci at four-digit resolution. Across around 400 genotyped donors of the cohort, an average of roughly 200,000 unique TCR beta nucleotide sequences per donor were sequenced, and about a sixth of those sequences were non-productive. In a later analysis, previously published TCR beta repertoires from more than 500 donors were re-analyzed and high-resolution HLA genotyping was added so that TCR occurrence patterns could be studied. An earlier analysis of fewer than 700 of the donors applied high-throughput TCR beta sequencing to assess whether each TCR beta V gene segment acted as functional or pseudogenic. Typing coverage differed by locus: A, B, C, DRB1 and DQB1 were typed in about 620-640 donors, DQA1 in about 510, DPA1 in around 580, and DPB1 in 472. A handful of DR-DQ haplotypes were handled as single units for association and clustering because linkage in the cohort was strong. Of the 398 genotyped donors, more than 75% were placed in the genetic ancestry cluster associated with self-reported Caucasian donors. The study was designed to test whether signatures of past pathogen exposure could be identified by cataloging public T cell receptors. Donor age, sex, ethnicity and CMV serostatus were collected together with the repertoire data. Using immunosequencing, the study profiled T cell repertoires from 550 to 750 subjects and related those repertoires to cytomegalovirus serostatus. In a later genetic analysis, genome-wide SNP genotypes for about 55% of the 666 donors were used, and that subset was treated as a discovery cohort.

Study-wide findings and limitations: In a later analysis, HLA-associated TCR beta chains showed more clonal expansion and lower generation probabilities than non-associated chains that were equally common. A later analysis found that most CMV-associated TCR beta chains appeared HLA-restricted, with HLA associations seemingly driven largely by CMV exposure. In the study, about 150 TCR beta chains were listed as associated with cytomegalovirus. The classifier was reported to diagnose cytomegalovirus status with high specificity and sensitivity in both the original and validation cohorts. CMV serostatus was the only immune exposure information available for the cohort. A group of highly shared sequence variants was considered likely to be a technical artifact of the sequencing pipeline. The earlier analysis of approximately 590 of the donors excluded roughly 16 rarely observed V segments, including chromosome 9 orphons, because counts were too low. Three of the identified cytomegalovirus-associated TCR beta chains were confirmed in vitro to be specific for cytomegalovirus antigens. Correlated functional status among segregating V segments might reflect linkage disequilibrium, but an unknown experimental factor could not be ruled out. At a false discovery rate of 0.05, a later analysis linked around 17,000 TCR beta sequences to specific HLA alleles. A further reported finding was that TCR beta sequences accurately predicted the HLA-A and HLA-B alleles for most subjects in the first cohort. A later analysis found that TCR association rates varied across HLA loci, with DRB1 alleles showing the most associated TCRs and HLA-C alleles the fewest. Because HLA typing was missing for some donors at each locus, association tests included only the typed subset. Strong co-occurrence of HLA alleles, especially DR and DQ, made assigning TCR associations to individual alleles difficult. Most TCR sequences were observed very rarely across donors, whereas some public TCRs were present in many individuals. Broadly in line with IMGT annotations, most TCR beta V segments showed up in productive rearrangements about 87% or about 30% of the time in an earlier analysis of several hundred of the donors. The authors suggested that the approach could potentially be extended to other disease states and immunological phenotypes. In a later analysis, several top co-occurrence clusters were reported to appear linked to parvovirus B19, influenza, CMV and Epstein-Barr virus. V-gene and J-gene trimming of TCR beta chains was associated with a missense DCLRE1C variant in a later genetic analysis, and the association was replicated in an independent cohort. Roughly uniform sequencing depth across donors was assumed in presence/absence analyses, although this assumption may not hold. This cohort had only TCR beta chains sequenced, and the lack of alpha or paired-chain data limited which features could be detected. Because the 87-base-pair reads could not distinguish some IMGT-functional V segments, including TRBV6-2 and TRBV6-3, those segments were excluded. According to a later genetic analysis, donors in an Asian-associated ancestry cluster had fewer N-insertions in productive TCRs than the approximately 690-donor mean.

The cohort comprised 666 healthy bone marrow donors. Cohort members were all nominally healthy when sampled, although unrecorded immune exposures were likely present. The donor was CMV seronegative and was included in the group of about 350 seronegative cohort members. Each donor provided a peripheral blood sample, and peripheral blood mononuclear cells were used for TCR beta sequencing. Genomic DNA extraction from the blood cell samples was performed with the Qiagen DNeasy Blood Extraction Kit. The rearranged chain carries TRBV5-1 and TRBJ2-7, with a weak D call of TRBD1 (6 bases match). Sequenced: PBMCs. The clonotype originates from a man in his forties in good health and CMV-seronegative. The CDR3 region: CASSSAGVISSYEQYF. Read as DNA, the sequence is TGCGCCAGCAGCTCGGCAGGGGTCATTAGCTCCTACGAGCAGTACTTC.